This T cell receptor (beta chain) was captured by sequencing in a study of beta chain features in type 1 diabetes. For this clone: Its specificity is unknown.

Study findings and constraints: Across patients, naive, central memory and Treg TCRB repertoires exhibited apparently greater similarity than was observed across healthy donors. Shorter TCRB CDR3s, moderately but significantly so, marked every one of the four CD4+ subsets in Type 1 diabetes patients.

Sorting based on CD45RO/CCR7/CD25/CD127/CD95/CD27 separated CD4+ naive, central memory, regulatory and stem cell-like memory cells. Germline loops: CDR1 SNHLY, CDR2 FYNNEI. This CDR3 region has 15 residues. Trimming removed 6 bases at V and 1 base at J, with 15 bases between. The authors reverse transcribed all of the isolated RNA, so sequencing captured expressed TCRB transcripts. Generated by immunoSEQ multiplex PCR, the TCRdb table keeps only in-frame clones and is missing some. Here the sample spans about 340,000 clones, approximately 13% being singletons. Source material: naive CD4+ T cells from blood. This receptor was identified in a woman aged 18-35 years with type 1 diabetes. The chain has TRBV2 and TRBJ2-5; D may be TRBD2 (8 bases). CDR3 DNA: TGTGCCAGCAGCCCACAGGGGACTAGCCAAGAGACCCAGTACTTC. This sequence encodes CASSPQGTSQETQYF.